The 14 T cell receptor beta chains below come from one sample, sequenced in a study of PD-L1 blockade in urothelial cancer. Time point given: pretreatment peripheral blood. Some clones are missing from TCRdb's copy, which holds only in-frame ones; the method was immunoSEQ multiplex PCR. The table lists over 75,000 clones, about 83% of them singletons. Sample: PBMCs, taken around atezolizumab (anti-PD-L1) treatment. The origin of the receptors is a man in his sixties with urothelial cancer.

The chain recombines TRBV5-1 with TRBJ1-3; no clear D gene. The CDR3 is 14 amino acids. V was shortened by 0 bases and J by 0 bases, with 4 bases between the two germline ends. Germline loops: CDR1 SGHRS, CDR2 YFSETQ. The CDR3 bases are TGCGCCAGCAGCTTGGCCAGCTCTGGAAACACCATATATTTT. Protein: CASSLASSGNTIYF.

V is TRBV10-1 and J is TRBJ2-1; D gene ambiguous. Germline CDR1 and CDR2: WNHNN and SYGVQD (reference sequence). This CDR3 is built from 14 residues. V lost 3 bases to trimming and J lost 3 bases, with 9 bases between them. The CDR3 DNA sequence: TGCGCCAGCAGTGATCAGCCTAGCTACAATGAGCAGTTCTTC. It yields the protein CASSDQPSYNEQFF.

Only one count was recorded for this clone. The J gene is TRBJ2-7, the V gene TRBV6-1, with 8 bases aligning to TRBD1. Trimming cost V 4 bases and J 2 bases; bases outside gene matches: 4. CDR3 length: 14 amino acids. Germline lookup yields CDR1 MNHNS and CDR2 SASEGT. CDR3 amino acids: CASSVDRGPYEQYF. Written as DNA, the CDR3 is TGTGCCAGCAGTGTAGACAGGGGACCCTACGAGCAGTACTTC.

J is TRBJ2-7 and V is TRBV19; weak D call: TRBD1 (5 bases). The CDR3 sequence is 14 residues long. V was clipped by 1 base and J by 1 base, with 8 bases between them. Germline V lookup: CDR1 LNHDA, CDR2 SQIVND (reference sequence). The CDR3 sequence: CASSIGGRSYEQYF. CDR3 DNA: TGTGCCAGTAGTATAGGGGGCCGGTCCTACGAGCAGTACTTC.

The CDR3 DNA follows: TGTGCCACCAGGCAGGAGCGGACTACCGGGGAGCTGTTTTTT. Translation: CATRQERTTGELFF. J is TRBJ2-2 and V is TRBV15; tentatively, D is TRBD2 (5 bases). Germline V gene lookup returns CDR1 LNHNV and CDR2 YYDKDF (reference sequence). The length of the CDR3 is 14 residues. The V end was cut by 6 bases, the J end by 5 bases, with 13 bases between.

CDR3 sequence: CASSLAPTTGAFSYEQYF. DNA for the CDR3: TGCGCCAGCAGCTTGGCTCCAACGACAGGGGCCTTCTCCTACGAGCAGTACTTC. V gene TRBV5-1 combines with J gene TRBJ2-7, with 8 bases fitting TRBD1. Unmatched junction bases numbered 11, after V lost 0 bases and J lost 0 bases. From germline, CDR1 is SGHRS and CDR2 YFSETQ. This CDR3 has 18 residues.

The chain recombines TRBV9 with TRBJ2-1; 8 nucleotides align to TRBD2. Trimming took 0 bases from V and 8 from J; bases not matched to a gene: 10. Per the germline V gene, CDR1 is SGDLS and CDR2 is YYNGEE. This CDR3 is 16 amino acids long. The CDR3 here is CASSVGPSGRQDEQFF. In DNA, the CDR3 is TGTGCCAGCAGCGTAGGGCCTAGCGGGCGCCAGGATGAGCAGTTCTTC.

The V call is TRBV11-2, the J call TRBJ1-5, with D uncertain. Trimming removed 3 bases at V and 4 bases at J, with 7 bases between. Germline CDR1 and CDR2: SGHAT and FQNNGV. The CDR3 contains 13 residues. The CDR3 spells CASSFGKNQPQHF. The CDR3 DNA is TGTGCCAGCAGCTTCGGGAAGAATCAGCCCCAGCATTTT. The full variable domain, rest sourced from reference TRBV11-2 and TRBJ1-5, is EAGVAQSPRYKIIEKRQSVAFWCNPISGHATLYWYQQILGQGPKLLIQFQNNGVVDDSQLPKDRFSAERLKGVDSTLKIQPAKLEDSAVYLCASSFGKNQPQHFGDGTRLSIL.

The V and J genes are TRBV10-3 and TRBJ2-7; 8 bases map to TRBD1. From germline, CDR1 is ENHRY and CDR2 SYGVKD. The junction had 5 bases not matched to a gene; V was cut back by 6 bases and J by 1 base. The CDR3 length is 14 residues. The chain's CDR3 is CAISDRGYSYEQYF. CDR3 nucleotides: TGTGCCATCAGCGACAGGGGCTATTCCTACGAGCAGTACTTC.

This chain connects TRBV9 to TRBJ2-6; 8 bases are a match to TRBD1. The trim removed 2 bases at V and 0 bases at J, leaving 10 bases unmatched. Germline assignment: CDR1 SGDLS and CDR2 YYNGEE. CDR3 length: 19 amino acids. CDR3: CASSVAPGQGVSGANVLTF. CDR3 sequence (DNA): TGTGCCAGCAGCGTCGCCCCAGGACAGGGTGTCTCTGGGGCCAACGTCCTGACTTTC.

The CDR3 nucleotides are TGCGCCAGCAGCTTGGAGCCGACAGCGACCTATGGCTACACCTTC. Its protein product is CASSLEPTATYGYTF. This chain joins TRBV5-1 and TRBJ1-2; D may be TRBD1 (5 bases). The CDR3 has 15 amino acids. The germline V and J ends were trimmed by 0 bases and 4 bases, with 13 bases remaining between them. Germline CDR1 and CDR2: SGHRS and YFSETQ.

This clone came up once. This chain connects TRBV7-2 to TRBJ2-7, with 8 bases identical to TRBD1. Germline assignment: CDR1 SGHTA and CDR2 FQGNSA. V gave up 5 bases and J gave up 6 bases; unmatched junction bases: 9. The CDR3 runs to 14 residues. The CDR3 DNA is TGTGCCAGCAGCCCGTGGACAGGGTTGTCCGAGCAGTACTTC. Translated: CASSPWTGLSEQYF.

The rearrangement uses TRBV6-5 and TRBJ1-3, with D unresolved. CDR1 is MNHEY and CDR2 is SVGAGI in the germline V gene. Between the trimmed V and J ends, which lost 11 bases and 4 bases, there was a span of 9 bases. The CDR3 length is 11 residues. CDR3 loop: CASRLGNTIYF. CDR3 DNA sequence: TGTGCCTCGCGTCTAGGAAACACCATATATTTT.

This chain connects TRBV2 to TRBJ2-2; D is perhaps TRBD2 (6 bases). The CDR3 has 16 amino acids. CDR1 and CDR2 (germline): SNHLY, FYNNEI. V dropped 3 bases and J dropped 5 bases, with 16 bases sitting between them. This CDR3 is CASSELGRRRTGELFF. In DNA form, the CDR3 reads TGTGCCAGCAGTGAGTTAGGGAGGCGACGGACCGGGGAGCTGTTTTTT.